This T cell receptor beta chain emerged from a study of blood T cell repertoires in COVID-19. Only in-frame clones appear in the TCRdb table, and some are missing; sequencing was by immunoSEQ multiplex PCR. The sample yields more than 250,000 clones, around nine tenths seen once. J was trimmed by 2 bases and V by 4 bases; bases with no gene match: 11. The CDR3 spans 18 residues. Germline CDR1 and CDR2: SGHRS and YFSETQ. The genes are TRBV5-1 and TRBJ2-3, with 12 bases identical to TRBD2. This sequence originates from a woman younger than 35 who had recovered from COVID-19. The specimen sequenced was PBMCs or T cells enriched from blood (not recorded which). CDR3 loop: CASSPLTSGGILTDTQYF. CDR3 nucleotide sequence: TGCGCCAGCAGCCCCCTGACTAGCGGGGGAATACTCACAGATACGCAGTATTTT.